These 6 T cell receptor beta chains originate from one sample sequenced in a study of healthy donors' naive CD4 and CD8 T cells. TCR libraries were built from about 500 ng of total RNA by linear amplification. TCRdb called the reads again in MiXCR, with one record for every CDR3 protein. This table holds roughly 200,000 distinct CDR3 sequences, under 85% found once. Specimen: naive CD4+ and CD8+ T cells sorted from blood, pooled from several donors. These receptors originate from a pool of human donors in good health; the sample pools cells from several healthy donors.

This rearrangement joins TRBV27 to TRBJ2-1; D unclear. Deletions cut 2 bases from V and 12 bases from J, with 11 bases between. This CDR3 is 12 amino acids long. Looked up from germline, CDR1 is MNHEY and CDR2 is SMNVEV (reference sequence). CDR3 sequence (DNA): TGTGCCAGCAGTTTACCGGCCGGGCGGCAGTTCTTC. This gives the protein CASSLPAGRQFF.

The chain uses TRBV6-2 or TRBV6-3 and TRBJ2-1; 8 bases match TRBD1. CDR3 length: 15 amino acids. The germline V gene encodes CDR1 MNHEY and CDR2 SVGEGT. The junction had 2 bases not matched to a gene; V was cut back by 1 base and J by 3 bases. In nucleotides, the CDR3 is TGTGCCAGCAGTTACTTCAGGGGGCTCTACAATGAGCAGTTCTTC. The encoded protein is CASSYFRGLYNEQFF.

This clonotype has just a few counts. The V gene is TRBV19, the J gene TRBJ2-7; possible D gene TRBD1, 5 bases. Germline V CDR1 and CDR2: LNHDA, SQIVND (reference sequence). CDR3 length: 18 amino acids. V was pared by 1 base and J by 4 bases, with 23 bases between. The CDR3 sequence is CASSIGGRVTTTTYEQYF. The CDR3 coding sequence is TGTGCCAGTAGTATAGGGGGCCGTGTTACTACTACTACGTACGAGCAGTACTTC.

The chain links TRBV6-2 or TRBV6-3 to TRBJ1-1; the D gene is possibly TRBD1 (5 bases). CDR3 length equals 13 residues. Trimming stripped 4 bases from V and 4 bases from J, with 10 bases between. Looked up from germline, CDR1 is MNHEY and CDR2 is SVGEGT. As DNA, the CDR3 is TGTGCCAGCAGTTGGGGCCCGGCCACTGAAGCTTTCTTT. The encoded protein is CASSWGPATEAFF.

This clonotype came up once. This chain links TRBV15 with TRBJ1-1; D uncertain. CDR1 LNHNV and CDR2 YYDKDF come from the germline V gene (reference sequence). The V end lost 0 bases, the J end lost 6 bases, and 8 bases lay between the germline ends. The CDR3 runs 13 residues. The CDR3, as DNA: TGTGCCACCAGCAGAGATAGGGCCTCTGAAGCTTTCTTT. Amino acids: CATSRDRASEAFF.

This chain links TRBV6-2 or TRBV6-3 with TRBJ1-5; no definite D call. CDR1 and CDR2 (germline): MNHEY, SVGEGT. This CDR3 spans 14 amino acids. The V gene lost 7 bases and the J gene lost 3 bases, with 13 bases spanning the gap. In DNA form, the CDR3 reads TGTGCCAGCAATCGGGCCGGGTTCAATCAGCCCCAGCATTTT. It codes for CASNRAGFNQPQHF.